This T cell receptor beta chain was sequenced in a study of blood T cell repertoires in COVID-19. In the study overall: Italy, Spain and the United States were the sources of the convalescent and acute COVID-19 samples. T cells, B-cell-depleted T cells, or PBMCs supplied cDNA or gDNA.

As handled by the study authors: By means of reference gene primer amplification, nucleated cell counts were estimated. Measured with immunoSEQ multiplex PCR; TCRdb has only the in-frame clones, and not every one. V, J and clone size are taken as reported in that table, and D and trimming were inferred from the DNA itself. The sample lists some 400,000 clones, around 84% occurring once. This clone was detected only once. The CDR3 length is 14 residues. V was clipped by 6 bases and J by 3 bases; unmatched bases: 0. CDR1 WSHSY and CDR2 SAAADI come from the germline V gene. The source material was peripheral blood. The TCR comes from a human donor in a cohort sampled during active COVID-19. The V call is TRBV10-2, the J call TRBJ2-5, with 14 bases identical to TRBD2. The CDR3 spells CASRGLAGEETQYF. CDR3 coding DNA: TGCGCCAGCAGGGGACTAGCGGGAGAAGAGACCCAGTACTTC.